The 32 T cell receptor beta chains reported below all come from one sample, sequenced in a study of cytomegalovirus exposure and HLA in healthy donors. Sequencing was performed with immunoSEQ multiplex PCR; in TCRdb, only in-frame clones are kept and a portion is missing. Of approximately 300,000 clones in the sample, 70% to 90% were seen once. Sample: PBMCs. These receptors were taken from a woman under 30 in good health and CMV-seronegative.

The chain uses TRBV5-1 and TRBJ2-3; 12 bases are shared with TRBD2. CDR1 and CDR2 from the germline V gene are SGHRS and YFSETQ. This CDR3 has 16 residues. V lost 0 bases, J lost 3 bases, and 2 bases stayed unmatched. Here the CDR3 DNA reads TGCGCCAGCAGCTTGGGGACTAGCGGGGCAACAGATACGCAGTATTTT. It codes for CASSLGTSGATDTQYF.

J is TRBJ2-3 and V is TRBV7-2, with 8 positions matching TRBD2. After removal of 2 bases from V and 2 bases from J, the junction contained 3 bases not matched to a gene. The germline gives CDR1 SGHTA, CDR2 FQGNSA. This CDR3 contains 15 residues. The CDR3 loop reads CASSLTGGFTDTQYF. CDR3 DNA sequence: TGTGCCAGCAGCTTAACGGGAGGGTTCACAGATACGCAGTATTTT.

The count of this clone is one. The CDR3 sequence is CASSEGGDYGYTF. The CDR3 DNA is TGTGCCAGCAGCGAAGGGGGGGACTATGGCTACACCTTC. This chain links TRBV5-4 with TRBJ1-2; tentative D call: TRBD1 (6 bases). The V gene lost 4 bases and the J gene lost 3 bases, with 10 bases spanning the gap. Germline CDR1 is SGHNT and CDR2 is YYREEE (reference sequence). This CDR3 spans 13 amino acids.

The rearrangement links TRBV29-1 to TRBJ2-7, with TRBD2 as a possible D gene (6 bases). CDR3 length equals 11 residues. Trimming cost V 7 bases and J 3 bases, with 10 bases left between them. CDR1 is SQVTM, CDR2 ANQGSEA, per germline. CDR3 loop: CSAGDFYEQYF. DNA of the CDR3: TGCAGCGCCGGGGACTTCTACGAGCAGTACTTC.

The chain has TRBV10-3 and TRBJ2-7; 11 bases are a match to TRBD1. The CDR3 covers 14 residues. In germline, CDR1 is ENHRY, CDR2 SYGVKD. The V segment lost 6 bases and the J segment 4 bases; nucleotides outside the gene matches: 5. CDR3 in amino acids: CAISGGTGGYEQYF. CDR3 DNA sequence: TGTGCCATCAGCGGTGGGACAGGGGGATACGAGCAGTACTTC.

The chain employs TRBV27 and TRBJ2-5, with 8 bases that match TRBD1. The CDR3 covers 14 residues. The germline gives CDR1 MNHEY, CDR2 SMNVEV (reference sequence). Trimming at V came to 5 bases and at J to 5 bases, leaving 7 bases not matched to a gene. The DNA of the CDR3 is TGTGCCAGCAGTCCCCACAGGGGGGCCGAGACCCAGTACTTC. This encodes CASSPHRGAETQYF.

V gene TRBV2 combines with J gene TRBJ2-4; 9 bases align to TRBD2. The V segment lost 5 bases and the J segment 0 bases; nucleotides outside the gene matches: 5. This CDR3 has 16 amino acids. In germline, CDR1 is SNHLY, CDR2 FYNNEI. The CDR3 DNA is TGTGCCAGCAGTATAGCGGGAGCGCTAGCCAAAAACATTCAGTACTTC. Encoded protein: CASSIAGALAKNIQYF. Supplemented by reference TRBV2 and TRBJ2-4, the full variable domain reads EPEVTQTPSHQVTQMGQEVILRCVPISNHLYFYWYRQILGQKVEFLVSFYNNEISEKSEIFDDQFSVERPDGSNFTLKIRSTKLEDSAMYFCASSIAGALAKNIQYFGAGTRLSVL.

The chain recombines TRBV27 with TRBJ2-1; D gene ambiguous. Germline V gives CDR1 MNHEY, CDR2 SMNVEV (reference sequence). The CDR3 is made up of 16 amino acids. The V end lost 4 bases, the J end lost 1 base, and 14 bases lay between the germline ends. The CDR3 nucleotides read TGTGCCAGCAGTTCCCCCCTGCGGAATTCCTACAATGAGCAGTTCTTC. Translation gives CASSSPLRNSYNEQFF.

DNA for the CDR3: TGTGCCAGCAGCACCCCGAGGGAGTCCAACACTGAAGCTTTCTTT. This sequence encodes CASSTPRESNTEAFF. This chain connects TRBV7-2 to TRBJ1-1, with no clear D. CDR1 SGHTA and CDR2 FQGNSA come from the germline V gene. The length of the CDR3 is 15 residues. V gave up 5 bases and J gave up 2 bases, with 15 bases separating them.

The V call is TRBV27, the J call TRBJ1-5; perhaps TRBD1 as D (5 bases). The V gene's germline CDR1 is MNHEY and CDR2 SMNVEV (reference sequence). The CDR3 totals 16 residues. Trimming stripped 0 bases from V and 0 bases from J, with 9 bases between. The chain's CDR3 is CASSLSGTDSNQPQHF. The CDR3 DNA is TGTGCCAGCAGTTTATCCGGGACTGATAGCAATCAGCCCCAGCATTTT.

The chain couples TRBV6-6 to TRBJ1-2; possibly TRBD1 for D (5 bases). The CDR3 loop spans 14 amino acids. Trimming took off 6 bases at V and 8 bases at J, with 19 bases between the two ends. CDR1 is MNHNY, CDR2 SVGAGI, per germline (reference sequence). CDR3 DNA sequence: TGTGCCAGCAGCCAGGAGATGGGGGGGGAAGGCTACACCTTC. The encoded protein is CASSQEMGGEGYTF.

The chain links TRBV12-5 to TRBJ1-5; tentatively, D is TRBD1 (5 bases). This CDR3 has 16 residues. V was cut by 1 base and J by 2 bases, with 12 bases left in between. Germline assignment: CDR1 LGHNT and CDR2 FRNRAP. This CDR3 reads CASGLGVQGGNQPQHF. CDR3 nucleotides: TGTGCTAGTGGTTTGGGGGTCCAGGGTGGCAATCAGCCCCAGCATTTT.

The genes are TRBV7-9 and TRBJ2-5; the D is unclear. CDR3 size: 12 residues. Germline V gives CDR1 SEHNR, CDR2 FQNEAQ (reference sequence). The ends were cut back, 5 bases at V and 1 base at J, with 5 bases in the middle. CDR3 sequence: CASSPLQETQYF. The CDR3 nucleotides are TGTGCCAGCAGCCCACTCCAAGAGACCCAGTACTTC.

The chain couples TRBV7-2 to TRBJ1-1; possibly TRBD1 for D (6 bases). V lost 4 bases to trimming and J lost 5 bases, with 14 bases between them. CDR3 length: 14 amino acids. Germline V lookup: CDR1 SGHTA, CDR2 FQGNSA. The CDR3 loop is CASSSTPGQTEAFF. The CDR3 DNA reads TGTGCCAGCAGCTCCACCCCGGGACAAACTGAAGCTTTCTTT.

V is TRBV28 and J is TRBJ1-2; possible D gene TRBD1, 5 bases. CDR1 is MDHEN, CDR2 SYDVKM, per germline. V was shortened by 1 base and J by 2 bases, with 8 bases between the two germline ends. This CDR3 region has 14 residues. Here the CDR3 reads CASSLLRQNYGYTF. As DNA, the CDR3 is TGTGCCAGCAGTTTATTGAGACAGAACTATGGCTACACCTTC.

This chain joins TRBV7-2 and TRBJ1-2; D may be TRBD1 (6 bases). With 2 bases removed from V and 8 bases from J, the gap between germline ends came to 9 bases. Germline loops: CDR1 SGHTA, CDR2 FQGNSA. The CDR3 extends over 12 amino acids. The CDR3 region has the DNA TGTGCCAGCAGCTTAAACAGGGAAGGCTACACCTTC. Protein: CASSLNREGYTF. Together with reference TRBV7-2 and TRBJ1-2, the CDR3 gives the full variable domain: GAGVSQSPSNKVTEKGKDVELRCDPISGHTALYWYRQSLGQGLEFLIYFQGNSAPDKSGLPSDRFSAERTGGSVSTLTIQRTQQEDSAVYLCASSLNREGYTFGSGTRLTVV.

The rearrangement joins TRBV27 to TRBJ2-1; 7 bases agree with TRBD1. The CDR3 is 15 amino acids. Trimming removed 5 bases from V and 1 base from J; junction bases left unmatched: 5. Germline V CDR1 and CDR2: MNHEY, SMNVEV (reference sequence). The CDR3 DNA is TGTGCCAGCAGTCTCTGGGACAGATCCTACAATGAGCAGTTCTTC. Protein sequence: CASSLWDRSYNEQFF.

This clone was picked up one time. CDR3 sequence reads: CAIKPGTSGQTQYF. The CDR3 DNA follows: TGTGCCATCAAACCCGGGACTAGCGGGCAGACCCAGTACTTC. The J gene is TRBJ2-5, the V gene TRBV10-3, with 12 bases identical to TRBD2. Germline loops: CDR1 ENHRY, CDR2 SYGVKD. V shed 7 bases, J shed 6 bases, and the junction held 6 bases outside the gene matches. This CDR3 has 14 amino acids.

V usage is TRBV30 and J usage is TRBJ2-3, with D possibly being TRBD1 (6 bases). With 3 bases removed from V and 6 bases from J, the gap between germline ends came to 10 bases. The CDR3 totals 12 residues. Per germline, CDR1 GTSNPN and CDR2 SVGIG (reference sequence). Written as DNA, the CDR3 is TGTGCCTGGAGCGGTGACAGGGATACGCAGTATTTT. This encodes CAWSGDRDTQYF.

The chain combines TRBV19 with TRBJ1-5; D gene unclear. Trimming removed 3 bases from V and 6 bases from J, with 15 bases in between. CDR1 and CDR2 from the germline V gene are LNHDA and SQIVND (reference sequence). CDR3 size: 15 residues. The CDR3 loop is CASSMAGVPSQPQHF. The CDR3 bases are TGTGCCAGTAGTATGGCAGGTGTCCCTTCTCAGCCCCAGCATTTT.

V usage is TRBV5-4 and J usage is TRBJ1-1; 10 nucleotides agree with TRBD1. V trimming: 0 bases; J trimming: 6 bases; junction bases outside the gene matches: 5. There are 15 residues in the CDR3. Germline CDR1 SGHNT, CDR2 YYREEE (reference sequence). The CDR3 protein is CASSLVTGGVPEAFF. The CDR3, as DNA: TGTGCCAGCAGCTTGGTGACAGGGGGCGTCCCTGAAGCTTTCTTT. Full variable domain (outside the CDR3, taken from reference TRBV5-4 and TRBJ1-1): ETGVTQSPTHLIKTRGQQVTLRCSSQSGHNTVSWYQQALGQGPQFIFQYYREEENGRGNFPPRFSGLQFPNYSSELNVNALELDDSALYLCASSLVTGGVPEAFFGQGTRLTVV.

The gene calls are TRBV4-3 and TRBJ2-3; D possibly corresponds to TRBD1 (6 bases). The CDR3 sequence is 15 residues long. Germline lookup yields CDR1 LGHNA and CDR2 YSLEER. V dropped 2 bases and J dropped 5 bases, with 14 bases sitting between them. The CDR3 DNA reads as TGCGCCAGCAGCCAATCAACAGGGAGTGGAGATACGCAGTATTTT. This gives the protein CASSQSTGSGDTQYF.

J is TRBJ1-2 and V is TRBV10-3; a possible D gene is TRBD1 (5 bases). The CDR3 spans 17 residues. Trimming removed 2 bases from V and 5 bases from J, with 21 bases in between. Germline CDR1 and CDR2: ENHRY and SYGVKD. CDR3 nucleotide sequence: TGTGCCATCAGTGAGCCGAGAACAGGTTCAGGGATATATGGCTACACCTTC. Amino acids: CAISEPRTGSGIYGYTF.

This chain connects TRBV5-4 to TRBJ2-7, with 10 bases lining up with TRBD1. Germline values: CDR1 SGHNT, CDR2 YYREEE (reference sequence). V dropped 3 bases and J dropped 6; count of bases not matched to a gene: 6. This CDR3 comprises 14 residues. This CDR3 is CASSSPGQGSEQYF. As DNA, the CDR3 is TGTGCCAGCAGCTCACCGGGACAGGGGTCCGAGCAGTACTTC.

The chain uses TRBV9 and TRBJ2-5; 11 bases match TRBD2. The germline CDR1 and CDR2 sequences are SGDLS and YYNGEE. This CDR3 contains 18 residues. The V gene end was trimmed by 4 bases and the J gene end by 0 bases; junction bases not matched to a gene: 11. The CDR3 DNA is TGTGCCAGCAGCATGCACTACCCGGGACTAGCGGACCAAGAGACCCAGTACTTC. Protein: CASSMHYPGLADQETQYF.

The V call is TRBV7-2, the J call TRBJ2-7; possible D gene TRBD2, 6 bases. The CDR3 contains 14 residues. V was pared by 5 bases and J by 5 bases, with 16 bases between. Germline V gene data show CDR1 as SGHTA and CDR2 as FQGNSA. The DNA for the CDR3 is TGTGCCAGCAGCCCCGCGACTAGGATGAACGAGCAGTACTTC. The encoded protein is CASSPATRMNEQYF.

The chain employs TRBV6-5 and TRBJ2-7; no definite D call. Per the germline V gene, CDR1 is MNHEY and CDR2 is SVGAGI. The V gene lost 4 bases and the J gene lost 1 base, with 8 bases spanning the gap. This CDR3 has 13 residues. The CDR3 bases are TGTGCCAGCAGTTGGGCCCAATCCTACGAGCAGTACTTC. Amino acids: CASSWAQSYEQYF.

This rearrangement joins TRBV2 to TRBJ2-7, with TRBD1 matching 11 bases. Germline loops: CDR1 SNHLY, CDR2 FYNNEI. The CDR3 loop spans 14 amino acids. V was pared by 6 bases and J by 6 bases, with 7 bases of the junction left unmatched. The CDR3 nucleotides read TGTGCCAGCAGCATACCGGGACAGGGGGTCGAGCAGTACTTC. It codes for CASSIPGQGVEQYF.

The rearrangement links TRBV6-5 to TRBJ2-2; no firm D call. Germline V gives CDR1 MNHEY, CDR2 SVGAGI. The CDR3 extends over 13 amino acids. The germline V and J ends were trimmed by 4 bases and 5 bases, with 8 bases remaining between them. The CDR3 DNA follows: TGTGCCAGCAGTTTGACTGGGACCGGGGAGCTGTTTTTT. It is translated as CASSLTGTGELFF.

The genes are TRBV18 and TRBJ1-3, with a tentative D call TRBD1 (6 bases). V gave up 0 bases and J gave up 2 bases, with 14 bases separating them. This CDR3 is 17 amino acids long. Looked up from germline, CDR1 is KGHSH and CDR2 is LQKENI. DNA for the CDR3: TGTGCCAGCTCACCACCCGCCGACAGGTTAACTGGAAACACCATATATTTT. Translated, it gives CASSPPADRLTGNTIYF.

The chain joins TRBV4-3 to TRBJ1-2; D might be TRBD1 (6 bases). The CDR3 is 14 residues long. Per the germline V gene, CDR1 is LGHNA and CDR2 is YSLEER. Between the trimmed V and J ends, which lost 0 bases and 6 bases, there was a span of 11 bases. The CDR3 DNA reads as TGCGCCAGCAGCCAAGAAGGGGGAGGGAATGGCTACACCTTC. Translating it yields CASSQEGGGNGYTF.

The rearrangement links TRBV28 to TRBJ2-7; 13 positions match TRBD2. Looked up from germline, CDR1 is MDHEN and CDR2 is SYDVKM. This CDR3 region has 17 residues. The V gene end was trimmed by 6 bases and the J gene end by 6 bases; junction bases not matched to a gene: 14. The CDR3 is CASSHSPTSGRAGEQYF. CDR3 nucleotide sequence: TGTGCCAGCAGCCACTCCCCCACTAGCGGGAGGGCCGGCGAGCAGTACTTC.